This is a list of T cell receptor beta chains from one sample in a study of long-term antiretroviral therapy in people with HIV. Using immunoSEQ multiplex PCR, the repertoire was profiled, and TCRdb retains in-frame clones only, with some absent. This repertoire shows some 17,000 clones, nearly 80% found once; its top ten account for about 13%. The specimen was unsorted PBMCs, collected about 3.3 years after starting antiretroviral therapy. These TCRs come from a woman aged 40-49 years with HIV. Both conserved end residues are part of each CDR3. A D gene is named only where the DNA matches it firmly. The size entry is marked missing in some rows and otherwise reads once, few, many or a size class.

V,size,J,D,DNA,CDR3
TRBV25-1,-,TRBJ2-1,TRBD2,TGTGCCAGCACTCCTTCTAGCGGGGACGATGAGCAGTTCTTC,CASTPSSGDDEQFF
TRBV5-1,-,TRBJ1-2,-,TGCGCCAGCAGCTTGGGACGCCTCTATGGCTACACCTTC,CASSLGRLYGYTF
TRBV5-1,-,TRBJ2-1,-,TGCGCCAGCAGCTTGGTAGGCGAACCCTACAATGAGCAGTTCTTC,CASSLVGEPYNEQFF
TRBV18,-,TRBJ1-1,-,TGTGCCAGCTCACCACGAGAGGGAGGGAACACTGAAGCTTTCTTT,CASSPREGGNTEAFF
TRBV18,-,TRBJ1-2,TRBD1,TGTGCCAGCTCACTAATACCGGGACAGTCTAACTATGGCTACACCTTC,CASSLIPGQSNYGYTF
TRBV18,-,TRBJ1-1,-,TGTGCCAGCTCACCACGGTCCGAATGGGACACTGAAGCTTTCTTT,CASSPRSEWDTEAFF
TRBV5-1,-,TRBJ2-1,TRBD1,TGCGCCAGCAGGAGACAGGGTGAGGCGTACAATGAGCAGTTCTTC,CASRRQGEAYNEQFF
TRBV10-3,-,TRBJ2-3,TRBD2,TGTGCCATCGGGACTAGCGGGGACACAGATACGCAGTATTTT,CAIGTSGDTDTQYF
TRBV6-5,-,TRBJ2-7,TRBD1,TGTGCCAGCAGTTCAAGGGGGCCTACCTACGAGCAGTACTTC,CASSSRGPTYEQYF
TRBV29-1,few,TRBJ1-1,TRBD1,TGCAGCGTTCCCGGGACAGGGAGTTATCGGGCTGAAGCTTTCTTT,CSVPGTGSYRAEAFF
TRBV6-6,-,TRBJ2-7,-,TGTGCCAGCAGCCCTGAGGGTGTCGACGAGCAGTACTTC,CASSPEGVDEQYF
TRBV28,-,TRBJ2-3,-,TGTGCCAGCAGTTGGGGCCCGCCGTCAGATACGCAGTATTTT,CASSWGPPSDTQYF
TRBV6-1,-,TRBJ2-5,-,TGTGCCAGCAGTGAATTCAGCCAAGAGACCCAGTACTTC,CASSEFSQETQYF
TRBV4-1,-,TRBJ1-1,-,TGCGCCAGCAGCCTTCTGGGGAACACTGAAGCTTTCTTT,CASSLLGNTEAFF
TRBV6-5,once,TRBJ1-2,-,TGTGCCAGCAGTTACAGTAACTATGGCTACACCTTC,CASSYSNYGYTF
TRBV30,once,TRBJ1-6,-,TGTGCCTGGAGTCAGGGGTTCGATTCACCCCTCCACTTT,CAWSQGFDSPLHF
TRBV7-8,-,TRBJ1-6,TRBD1,TGTGCCAGCAGCTTACTGGGACAGGGGGCCTTTAATTCACCCCTCCACTTT,CASSLLGQGAFNSPLHF
TRBV6-1,-,TRBJ1-5,TRBD1,TGTGCCAGCAGTGAGGACAGGGGGCTACATCAGCCCCAGCATTTT,CASSEDRGLHQPQHF
TRBV20-1,-,TRBJ2-7,TRBD2,TGCAGTGCCGCAGATGGGACTATACGCAACTTC,CSAADGTIRNF
TRBV6-6,-,TRBJ1-4,-,TGTGCCAGCAGCCCAGGCCCACCCGAAAAACTGTTTTTT,CASSPGPPEKLFF